This TCR beta chain emerged from a study of PD-1 blockade in classical Hodgkin lymphoma. Study-level background: Treatment was intravenous nivolumab, 3 mg/kg every 2 weeks, until progression. Overall study findings and caveats: Compared with healthy donors, newly diagnosed patients reportedly showed lower baseline TCR diversity. By C4D1, diversity of CD4+ TCRs had risen significantly, whereas that of CD8+ TCRs had not. Patients newly diagnosed and complete responders had comparable baseline diversity.

Note on this clone: The target antigen is unknown.

This CDR3 comprises 12 residues. The J segment lost 6 bases and the V segment lost 5 bases, leaving 4 bases of the junction unmatched. Germline CDR1 is KGHSH and CDR2 is LQKENI. Sequencing was performed with immunoSEQ multiplex PCR; in TCRdb, only in-frame clones are kept and a portion is missing. The repertoire has around 14,000 clones, around 83% of them found once; the top ten carry 25%. Each and every patient relapsed after autologous stem cell transplantation, and patients got differing brentuximab vedotin exposure. This TCR was recovered from a human donor with classical Hodgkin lymphoma. V usage is TRBV18 and J usage is TRBJ2-7; 7 nucleotides line up with TRBD1. The sample was peripheral blood mononuclear cells (PBMCs), taken before the second cycle of nivolumab. The DNA of the CDR3 is TGTGCCAGCTCAATCACAGGGGTCGAGCAGTACTTC. Protein: CASSITGVEQYF.